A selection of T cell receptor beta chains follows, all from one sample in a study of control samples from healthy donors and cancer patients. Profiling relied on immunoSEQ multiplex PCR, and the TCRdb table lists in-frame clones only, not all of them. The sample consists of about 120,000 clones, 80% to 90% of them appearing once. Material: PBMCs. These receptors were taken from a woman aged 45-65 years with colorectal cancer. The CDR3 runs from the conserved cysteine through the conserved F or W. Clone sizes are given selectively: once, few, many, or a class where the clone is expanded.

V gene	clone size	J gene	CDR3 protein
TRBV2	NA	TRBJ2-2	CASTRELGELFF
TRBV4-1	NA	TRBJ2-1	CASSRDITPYNEQFF
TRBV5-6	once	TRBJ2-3	CASSNAETADTQYF
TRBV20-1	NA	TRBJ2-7	CSASQGVRSSYEQYF
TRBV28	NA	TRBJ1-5	CASRLGVVGQPQHF
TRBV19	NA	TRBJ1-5	CASSIRQVLQPQHF
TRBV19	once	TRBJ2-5	CASSELDSQETQYF
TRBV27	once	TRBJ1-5	CASARGPPYSNQPQHF
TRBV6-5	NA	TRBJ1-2	CASSYRGGLYGYTF
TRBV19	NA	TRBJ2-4	CASSTPGKGSGSMTKNIQYF
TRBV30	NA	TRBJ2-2	CAWSVVAGAWTGELFF
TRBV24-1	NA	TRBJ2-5	CATPSGPGLIQETQYF
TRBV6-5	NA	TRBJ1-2	CASSTTGDYGYTF
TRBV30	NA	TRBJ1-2	CAWSEGHSNYGYTF
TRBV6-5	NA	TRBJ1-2	CASSYSGKNGYTF
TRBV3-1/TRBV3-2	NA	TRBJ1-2	CASSQEGFGYTF
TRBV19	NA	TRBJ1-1	CASSPPKGNTEAFF
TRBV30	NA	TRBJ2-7	CAWNPKGPPTQYF
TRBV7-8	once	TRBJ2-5	CASSPLRDDGETQYF
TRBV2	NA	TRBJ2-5	CASSETRGETQYF
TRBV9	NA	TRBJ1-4	CASSATSGQGEKLFF
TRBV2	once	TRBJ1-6	CASSIRGGPSSYNSPLHF
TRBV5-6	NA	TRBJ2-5	CASSFYPQETQYF
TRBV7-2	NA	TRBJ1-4	CASSMRTGLDEKLFF
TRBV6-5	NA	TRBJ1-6	CASSRQGDNSPLHF
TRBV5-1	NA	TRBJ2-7	CASSPTDSGGPYEQYF
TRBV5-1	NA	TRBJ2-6	CASSSALGTHLSGANVLTF
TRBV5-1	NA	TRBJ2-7	CASSRGTSGGYEQYF
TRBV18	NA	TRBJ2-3	CASSPPRTGADTQYF
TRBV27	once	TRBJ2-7	CASSSWEDHEQYF
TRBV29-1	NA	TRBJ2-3	CSSDRGRPDTQYF
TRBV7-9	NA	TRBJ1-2	CASSLGQYYGYTF
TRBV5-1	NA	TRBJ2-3	CASSYGTATSTDTQYF